This is a list of T cell receptor beta chains from one sample in a study of control samples from healthy donors and cancer patients. Assay: immunoSEQ multiplex PCR; the TCRdb copy retains only in-frame clones and omits some. The data hold approximately 170,000 clones, with about 94% observed a single time. Sample: blood. These receptor sequences come from a woman in her fifties or sixties in good health. The CDR3 runs from the conserved cysteine through the conserved F or W. The order of the fields is CDR3 protein, CDR3 DNA, V gene, D gene, clone size, J gene. A D gene is named only where the DNA matches it firmly. The size of a clone is reported for some rows only, either as once, few or many, or as a class for expanded clones.

CATGGNYGYTF | TGTGCCACCGGGGGGAACTATGGCTACACCTTC | TRBV2 | NA | NA | TRBJ1-2
CASSVALGNTIYF | TGTGCCAGCAGCGTAGCTTTGGGAAACACCATATATTTT | TRBV9 | NA | NA | TRBJ1-3
CASSYRGSFTEAFF | TGTGCCAGCAGTTACAGGGGGAGCTTCACTGAAGCTTTCTTT | TRBV6-5 | NA | NA | TRBJ1-1
CASSETAIYGYTF | TGTGCCAGCAGTGAAACAGCGATATATGGCTACACCTTC | TRBV2 | NA | NA | TRBJ1-2
CASSTGQGRTEAFF | TGTGCCAGTAGTACAGGACAGGGTAGGACTGAAGCTTTCTTT | TRBV19 | TRBD1 | NA | TRBJ1-1
CASSLTGTVNTEAFF | TGTGCCAGCAGCTTAACGGGGACTGTTAACACTGAAGCTTTCTTT | TRBV7-9 | NA | NA | TRBJ1-1
CASSSDRGLVNTIYF | TGTGCCAGCTCAAGTGACAGGGGCCTAGTAAACACCATATATTTT | TRBV18 | TRBD1 | NA | TRBJ1-3
CASSQVPTVPRARRPGELFF | TGCGCCAGCAGCCAAGTACCGACGGTACCACGGGCCCGCCGGCCCGGGGAGCTGTTTTTT | TRBV4-3 | NA | NA | TRBJ2-2
CASSPAADTEAFF | TGTGCCAGCTCACCGGCCGCGGACACTGAAGCTTTCTTT | TRBV18 | NA | NA | TRBJ1-1
CASRETGTYEQYF | TGTGCCAGCAGAGAAACAGGGACCTACGAGCAGTACTTC | TRBV12-3/TRBV12-4 | NA | NA | TRBJ2-7
CATSDPGQGNTGELFF | TGTGCCACCAGTGATCCTGGACAGGGGAACACCGGGGAGCTGTTTTTT | TRBV24-1 | TRBD1 | once | TRBJ2-2
CASSSSGANVLTF | TGTGCCAGCAGTTCGTCTGGGGCCAACGTCCTGACTTTC | TRBV3-1/TRBV3-2 | NA | NA | TRBJ2-6
CASSFKAKDTQYF | TGTGCCAGCAGCTTTAAAGCGAAGGATACGCAGTATTTT | TRBV7-9 | NA | NA | TRBJ2-3
CASSFGQGTEAFF | TGTGCCAGCAGCTTCGGGCAGGGCACTGAAGCTTTCTTT | TRBV7-8 | NA | NA | TRBJ1-1
CASSFDRYTGELFF | TGTGCCAGCAGCTTCGACAGGTACACCGGGGAGCTGTTTTTT | TRBV7-2 | NA | NA | TRBJ2-2
CASSLEWGADYEQYF | TGTGCCAGCAGCTTAGAGTGGGGGGCTGACTACGAGCAGTACTTC | TRBV7-7 | NA | NA | TRBJ2-7
CASSLPPPDTQYF | TGTGCCAGCAGTTTACCCCCCCCAGATACGCAGTATTTT | TRBV27 | NA | NA | TRBJ2-3
CASSEGLYEQYF | TGTGCCAGCAGTGAAGGATTATACGAGCAGTACTTC | TRBV12-3/TRBV12-4 | NA | NA | TRBJ2-7
CASRKQGSQTNYGYTF | TGTGCCAGCAGGAAGCAGGGGTCCCAGACTAACTATGGCTACACCTTC | TRBV7-9 | NA | NA | TRBJ1-2
CASGRSATGELFF | TGTGCTAGTGGGAGGAGTGCAACCGGGGAGCTGTTTTTT | TRBV12-5 | NA | NA | TRBJ2-2
CASNYGQEKREAFF | TGTGCCAGCAATTATGGGCAGGAGAAGAGAGAAGCTTTCTTT | TRBV2 | NA | NA | TRBJ1-1
CSASRGGGLTPFF | TGCAGTGCTAGTCGGGGGGGAGGTCTTACGCCTTTCTTT | TRBV20-1 | NA | NA | TRBJ1-1
CSASGQQYSNQPQHF | TGCAGTGCTAGTGGACAGCAGTATAGCAATCAGCCCCAGCATTTT | TRBV20-1 | NA | NA | TRBJ1-5
CASFPLRGGYGYTF | TGTGCCAGCTTTCCTTTGCGGGGTGGCTATGGCTACACCTTC | TRBV2 | NA | NA | TRBJ1-2
CASSSSGESYNEQFF | TGTGCCAGCAGCTCTAGCGGGGAGTCCTACAATGAGCAGTTCTTC | TRBV7-2 | TRBD2 | NA | TRBJ2-1
CASRPGAWYGYTF | TGTGCCAGCAGGCCGGGGGCATGGTATGGCTACACCTTC | TRBV12-3/TRBV12-4 | NA | NA | TRBJ1-2
CASSKSKEPLHF | TGTGCCAGTAGTAAGTCGAAAGAACCCCTCCACTTT | TRBV19 | NA | NA | TRBJ1-6
CASTPTGGYEQYF | TGTGCCAGCACCCCGACAGGGGGCTACGAGCAGTACTTC | TRBV6-5 | TRBD1 | once | TRBJ2-7
CATSRDPGGLDEQYF | TGTGCCACCAGCAGAGACCCGGGGGGCCTGGACGAGCAGTACTTC | TRBV15 | NA | few | TRBJ2-7
CAISGTTGSNTEAFF | TGTGCCATCAGTGGTACGACAGGGAGCAACACTGAAGCTTTCTTT | TRBV10-3 | TRBD1 | NA | TRBJ1-1
CASSLGGAYNSPLHF | TGTGCCAGCAGTTTAGGTGGGGCGTATAATTCACCCCTCCACTTT | TRBV27 | NA | NA | TRBJ1-6
CASSGLGQGNYGYTF | TGTGCCAGCAGTGGACTGGGACAGGGTAACTATGGCTACACCTTC | TRBV25-1 | TRBD1 | NA | TRBJ1-2
CASSLEPTTGIYGYTF | TGCGCCAGCAGCCTCGAACCGACAACTGGGATCTATGGCTACACCTTC | TRBV5-1 | NA | NA | TRBJ1-2
CASSVAWGLLTYNEQFF | TGTGCCAGCAGCGTAGCTTGGGGGCTCCTCACTTACAATGAGCAGTTCTTC | TRBV9 | NA | NA | TRBJ2-1
CAWRDPQGLNTEAFF | TGTGCCTGGAGGGACCCGCAGGGCTTGAACACTGAAGCTTTCTTT | TRBV30 | NA | NA | TRBJ1-1
CASSLWGPLNTEAFF | TGTGCCAGCAGCTTGTGGGGGCCTTTGAACACTGAAGCTTTCTTT | TRBV5-5 | NA | NA | TRBJ1-1
CASRRTGPDGELFF | TGTGCCAGCAGGCGGACAGGGCCGGACGGGGAGCTGTTTTTT | TRBV7-2 | TRBD1 | NA | TRBJ2-2
CASSVDAGGLGFAGELFF | TGTGCCAGCAGCGTAGATGCTGGGGGACTAGGGTTTGCCGGGGAGCTGTTTTTT | TRBV9 | TRBD2 | NA | TRBJ2-2
CASSFGRGTGELFF | TGTGCCAGCAGTTTTGGCAGGGGCACCGGGGAGCTGTTTTTT | TRBV6-5 | NA | NA | TRBJ2-2
CASSLDSANYGYTF | TGTGCCAGCAGCTTAGATTCAGCTAACTATGGCTACACCTTC | TRBV7-2 | NA | once | TRBJ1-2
CASSLGGNYGYTF | TGTGCCAGCAGTTTAGGAGGGAACTATGGCTACACCTTC | TRBV12-3/TRBV12-4 | NA | once | TRBJ1-2
CASTLTATHNQPQHF | TGTGCCAGCACCTTGACAGCAACACACAATCAGCCCCAGCATTTT | TRBV6-5 | NA | NA | TRBJ1-5
CASSIADQETQYF | TGTGCCAGCAGTATAGCGGACCAAGAGACCCAGTACTTC | TRBV12-3/TRBV12-4 | NA | NA | TRBJ2-5
CASTSATNEQFF | TGTGCCAGCACCTCCGCCACTAATGAGCAGTTCTTC | TRBV5-4 | NA | NA | TRBJ2-1
CASSLGSRARPDTQYF | TGTGCCAGCAGCTTAGGTTCCAGGGCGCGCCCAGATACGCAGTATTTT | TRBV11-1 | NA | NA | TRBJ2-3
CASSQRAMDRGIYEQYF | TGCGCCAGCAGCCAGAGGGCAATGGACAGGGGAATTTACGAGCAGTACTTC | TRBV4-1 | TRBD1 | NA | TRBJ2-7
CASSPRDDGGTQYF | TGTGCCAGCAGCCCTCGGGACGACGGAGGGACCCAGTACTTC | TRBV3-1/TRBV3-2 | NA | NA | TRBJ2-5
CASRASNTEAFF | TGTGCCAGCAGGGCCTCGAACACTGAAGCTTTCTTT | TRBV6-6 | NA | NA | TRBJ1-1
CASSWNRAGNTEAFF | TGTGCCAGCAGCTGGAACAGGGCGGGGAACACTGAAGCTTTCTTT | TRBV7-2 | NA | NA | TRBJ1-1
CASRHPGQTYEQYF | TGTGCCAGCAGACACCCGGGACAAACCTACGAGCAGTACTTC | TRBV6-7 | NA | NA | TRBJ2-7